One sample yielded the 28 T cell receptor beta chains listed below, sequenced in a study of blood T cell repertoires in COVID-19. The table came from immunoSEQ multiplex PCR; TCRdb's copy has only in-frame clones and leaves some out. Of 320,000 or so clones listed, roughly 87% were seen once; the top ten hold 1%. The sequenced sample was PBMCs or T cells enriched from blood (not recorded which). These receptors all stem from a woman aged 25 to 39 who had recovered from COVID-19.

The chain has TRBV2 and TRBJ2-2; no clear D gene. Germline V gene lookup returns CDR1 SNHLY and CDR2 FYNNEI. The CDR3 contains 15 residues. V was pared by 3 bases and J by 6 bases, with 14 bases between. CDR3 amino acids: CASSDWARSSGELFF. CDR3 sequence (DNA): TGTGCCAGCAGTGATTGGGCAAGGTCGTCCGGGGAGCTGTTTTTT.

This chain uses TRBV28 with TRBJ1-5; D is perhaps TRBD1 (6 bases). CDR3 length: 15 residues. Germline V gives CDR1 MDHEN, CDR2 SYDVKM. Trimming removed 2 bases from V and 4 bases from J, with 12 bases in between. This CDR3 reads CASSLGHTGNQPQHF. The DNA for the CDR3 is TGTGCCAGCAGTTTAGGCCACACAGGGAATCAGCCCCAGCATTTT.

CDR3 DNA: TGTGCCAGCATTCGGTCTAGCACAGATACGCAGTATTTT. It yields the protein CASIRSSTDTQYF. The chain is built from TRBV2 and TRBJ2-3; D not certain. The germline gives CDR1 SNHLY, CDR2 FYNNEI. CDR3 length: 13 residues. Trimming removed 7 bases at V and 0 bases at J, with 8 bases between.

The CDR3 DNA follows: TGTGCCAGCAGCTTAGCGAAAACAAATGAGCAGTTCTTC. It is translated as CASSLAKTNEQFF. The chain employs TRBV7-9 and TRBJ2-1, with D uncertain. This CDR3 is 13 amino acids long. The V end lost 0 bases, the J end lost 7 bases, and 7 bases lay between the germline ends. Germline assignment: CDR1 SEHNR and CDR2 FQNEAQ (reference sequence).

The DNA of the CDR3 is TGCAGTGCAAGACAGGGGGAGACCCAGTACTTC. Translated, it gives CSARQGETQYF. The V call is TRBV20-1, the J call TRBJ2-5; 8 nucleotides match TRBD1. In germline, CDR1 is DFQATT, CDR2 SNEGSKA (reference sequence). Unmatched junction bases numbered 2, after V lost 6 bases and J lost 5 bases. This CDR3 has 11 amino acids.

This chain links TRBV5-1 with TRBJ2-5; TRBD1 aligns across 8 bases. The junction had 14 bases not matched to a gene; V was cut back by 4 bases and J by 6 bases. From germline, CDR1 is SGHRS and CDR2 YFSETQ. This CDR3 is built from 16 residues. This CDR3 is CASSQTTTGQGQTQYF. In DNA form, the CDR3 reads TGCGCCAGCAGCCAAACTACTACCGGACAGGGACAGACCCAGTACTTC. The full variable domain, with the rest looked up from reference TRBV5-1 and TRBJ2-5, is KAGVTQTPRYLIKTRGQQVTLSCSPISGHRSVSWYQQTPGQGLQFLFEYFSETQRNKGNFPGRFSGRQFSNSRSEMNVSTLELGDSALYLCASSQTTTGQGQTQYFGPGTRLLVL.

J is TRBJ1-3 and V is TRBV3-1 (or the pseudogene TRBV3-2), with D possibly TRBD1 on 6 matching bases. This CDR3 contains 17 residues. Per the germline V gene, CDR1 is LGHDT and CDR2 is YNNKEL (reference sequence). V was shortened by 1 base and J by 0 bases, with 13 bases between the two germline ends. For the CDR3, the DNA is TGTGCCAGCAGCCAAGTTCCCGGGACAATCTCTGGAAACACCATATATTTT. Translation gives CASSQVPGTISGNTIYF.

This chain links TRBV4-1 with TRBJ1-5; 10 bases line up with TRBD1. The CDR3 runs to 13 residues. V gave up 4 bases and J gave up 11 bases; unmatched junction bases: 5. Germline values: CDR1 MGHRA, CDR2 YSYEKL. The CDR3 loop reads CASSPGTGVSQHF. In DNA form, the CDR3 reads TGCGCCAGCAGCCCAGGGACAGGGGTATCCCAGCATTTT.

This chain links TRBV5-1 with TRBJ1-1; TRBD1 matches 9 bases. V lost 4 bases, J lost 5 bases, and 3 bases stayed unmatched. This CDR3 region has 13 residues. From germline, CDR1 is SGHRS and CDR2 YFSETQ. The CDR3 reads CASSGGTGTEAFF. CDR3 DNA: TGCGCCAGCAGCGGAGGGACAGGGACTGAAGCTTTCTTT. Full variable domain (remainder filled in from reference TRBV5-1 and TRBJ1-1): KAGVTQTPRYLIKTRGQQVTLSCSPISGHRSVSWYQQTPGQGLQFLFEYFSETQRNKGNFPGRFSGRQFSNSRSEMNVSTLELGDSALYLCASSGGTGTEAFFGQGTRLTVV.

The chain couples TRBV5-4 to TRBJ2-5; 8 nucleotides agree with TRBD1. The junction had 4 bases not matched to a gene; V was cut back by 1 base and J by 5 bases. This CDR3 is built from 14 residues. Germline CDR1 and CDR2: SGHNT and YYREEE (reference sequence). This chain's CDR3 is CASSLQQGDETQYF. The CDR3 DNA follows: TGTGCCAGCAGCTTGCAACAGGGGGACGAGACCCAGTACTTC.

The sample holds one count of this clone. The sample contains more than one DNA sequence encoding this CDR3. CDR3 loop: CASSLTANTEAFF. The CDR3 region has the DNA TGTGCCAGCAGCCTGACAGCTAACACTGAAGCTTTCTTT. V is TRBV12-3 or TRBV12-4 and J is TRBJ1-1, with D perhaps TRBD1 (5 bases). The CDR3 runs to 13 residues. The V end was cut by 6 bases, the J end by 2 bases, with 10 bases between.

The count of this clone is one. The V gene is TRBV30, the J gene TRBJ1-1; 7 nucleotides agree with TRBD1. The length of the CDR3 is 12 residues. Germline assignment: CDR1 GTSNPN and CDR2 SVGIG (reference sequence). The J segment lost 5 bases and the V segment lost 5 bases, leaving 5 bases of the junction unmatched. CDR3 DNA: TGTGCCTGGGACAGGGTTAGGACTGAAGCTTTCTTT. Its translation: CAWDRVRTEAFF. Full variable domain (remainder filled in from reference TRBV30 and TRBJ1-1): SQTIHQWPATLVQPVGSPLSLECTVEGTSNPNLYWYRQAAGRGLQLLFYSVGIGQISSEVPQNLSASRPQDRQFILSSKKLLLSDSGFYLCAWDRVRTEAFFGQGTRLTVV.

The gene calls are TRBV4-3 and TRBJ2-1, with D possibly TRBD1 on 5 matching bases. Germline V gene lookup returns CDR1 LGHNA and CDR2 YSLEER. Trimming left V 1 base short and J 10 bases short, with 8 bases between. The CDR3 runs 12 residues. CDR3 sequence reads: CASSQVSGEQFF. DNA of the CDR3: TGCGCCAGCAGCCAAGTTTCAGGGGAGCAGTTCTTC.

The V and J genes are TRBV24-1 and TRBJ2-1; D uncertain. CDR1 is KGHDR, CDR2 SFDVKD, per germline. Trimming removed 3 bases at V and 2 bases at J, with 10 bases between. The CDR3 contains 15 residues. CDR3 amino acids: CATSDARSAYNEQFF. The CDR3 DNA is TGTGCCACCAGTGATGCTAGGTCTGCCTACAATGAGCAGTTCTTC.

In this sample, this clone turned up once. The chain couples TRBV5-8 to TRBJ2-6, with D possibly being TRBD2 (6 bases). The CDR3 covers 14 residues. Deletions cut 4 bases from V and 3 bases from J, with 8 bases between. Germline V lookup: CDR1 SGHTS, CDR2 YDEGEE. The CDR3 sequence: CASSGTYGANVLTF. In nucleotides, the CDR3 is TGTGCCAGCAGCGGGACTTATGGGGCCAACGTCCTGACTTTC. Supplemented by reference TRBV5-8 and TRBJ2-6, the full variable domain reads EAGVTQSPTHLIKTRGQQATLRCSPISGHTSVYWYQQALGLGLQFLLWYDEGEERNRGNFPPRFSGRQFPNYSSELNVNALELEDSALYLCASSGTYGANVLTFGAGSRLTVL.

The genes are TRBV9 and TRBJ2-3; D not resolved. Trimming left V 0 bases short and J 5 bases short, with 4 bases between. The CDR3 loop spans 12 amino acids. The germline V gene has CDR1 SGDLS and CDR2 YYNGEE. The CDR3 DNA reads TGTGCCAGCAGCGTAGATCAAGATACGCAGTATTTT. It encodes CASSVDQDTQYF.

V and J are TRBV7-6 and TRBJ1-1; D is unresolved. V was shortened by 3 bases and J by 3 bases, with 11 bases between the two germline ends. The CDR3 contains 14 residues. Germline loops: CDR1 SGHVS, CDR2 FNYEAQ. CDR3 region: CASSFGKLDTEAFF. The DNA of the CDR3 is TGTGCCAGCAGCTTCGGGAAATTGGACACTGAAGCTTTCTTT.

Only one count was recorded for this clone. This sequence joins TRBV19 and TRBJ2-7; a weak D match, TRBD1 (5 bases). Germline lookup yields CDR1 LNHDA and CDR2 SQIVND (reference sequence). V lost 1 base to trimming and J lost 2 bases, with 12 bases between them. This CDR3 contains 15 residues. This CDR3 reads CASSIGGQHAYEQYF. CDR3 in DNA: TGTGCCAGTAGTATAGGTGGACAACACGCCTACGAGCAGTACTTC. The whole variable domain, remainder taken from reference TRBV19 and TRBJ2-7, is DGGITQSPKYLFRKEGQNVTLSCEQNLNHDAMYWYRQDPGQGLRLIYYSQIVNDFQKGDIAEGYSVSREKKESFPLTVTSAQKNPTAFYLCASSIGGQHAYEQYFGPGTRLTVT.

This clone was found once. V usage is TRBV28 and J usage is TRBJ1-6; D call uncertain. Germline CDR1 is MDHEN and CDR2 is SYDVKM. This CDR3 comprises 18 residues. Trimming left V 2 bases short and J 0 bases short, with 14 bases between. The CDR3 nucleotides are TGTGCCAGCAGTTTAAGTGGGCCAGTGAGCTCCTATAATTCACCCCTCCACTTT. Encoded protein: CASSLSGPVSSYNSPLHF.

J is TRBJ2-1 and V is TRBV28, with 7 positions matching TRBD1. The V gene's germline CDR1 is MDHEN and CDR2 SYDVKM. The CDR3 runs to 15 residues. V shed 3 bases, J shed 2 bases, and the junction held 4 bases outside the gene matches. The DNA for the CDR3 is TGTGCCAGCAGTTTGGGCAGGGGGACCTACAATGAGCAGTTCTTC. It is translated as CASSLGRGTYNEQFF.

The chain is built from TRBV5-6 and TRBJ2-3, with TRBD1 matching 9 bases. This CDR3 is 15 amino acids long. Germline lookup yields CDR1 SGHDT and CDR2 YYEEEE. The V and J ends lost 1 base and 7 bases, in that order; junction bases with no gene match: 7. The DNA for the CDR3 is TGTGCCAGCAGCTTGTCGGGACAGGGTTTGAATACGCAGTATTTT. Its translation is CASSLSGQGLNTQYF.

This clone has a count of ten or more. V and J are TRBV7-9 and TRBJ2-2; D unclear. Trimming stripped 9 bases from V and 1 base from J, with 12 bases between. The germline gives CDR1 SEHNR, CDR2 FQNEAQ (reference sequence). The CDR3 totals 14 residues. The CDR3 loop is CASPPPGNTGELFF. As DNA, the CDR3 is TGTGCCAGTCCCCCTCCAGGGAACACCGGGGAGCTGTTTTTT.

The chain has TRBV7-2 and TRBJ1-2; 7 bases line up with TRBD1. Per the germline V gene, CDR1 is SGHTA and CDR2 is FQGNSA. This CDR3 region has 13 residues. J gave up 8 bases and V 3 bases, and 6 bases lay outside the gene matches. Here the CDR3 reads CASSLKGARGYTF. The CDR3 DNA sequence: TGTGCCAGCAGCTTGAAGGGGGCGCGGGGCTACACCTTC.

The CDR3, as DNA: TGCAGTGCTAGTCTCCAGGTGTCGAATGAGCAGTTCTTC. As protein: CSASLQVSNEQFF. The chain joins TRBV20-1 to TRBJ2-1, with D unclear. Looked up from germline, CDR1 is DFQATT and CDR2 is SNEGSKA (reference sequence). V dropped 3 bases and J dropped 7 bases, with 13 bases sitting between them. The CDR3 has 13 residues.

J is TRBJ2-7 and V is TRBV18; TRBD1 matches at 10 bases. The CDR3 is 19 residues long. Unmatched junction bases numbered 15, after V lost 3 bases and J lost 1 base. Germline CDR1 KGHSH, CDR2 LQKENI. The DNA of the CDR3 is TGTGCCAGCTCACCGAAAGGACCGGGGGCGGGACAGGGGTCCTACGAGCAGTACTTC. It codes for CASSPKGPGAGQGSYEQYF.

The rearrangement links TRBV2 to TRBJ2-4; 9 nucleotides match TRBD1. Germline CDR1 SNHLY, CDR2 FYNNEI. This CDR3 region has 14 residues. Trimming took 6 bases from V and 4 from J; bases not matched to a gene: 4. The CDR3 sequence: CASRPGTGKNIQYF. The CDR3 coding sequence is TGTGCCAGCAGACCTGGGACAGGGAAAAACATTCAGTACTTC. Together with reference TRBV2 and TRBJ2-4, the CDR3 gives the full variable domain: EPEVTQTPSHQVTQMGQEVILRCVPISNHLYFYWYRQILGQKVEFLVSFYNNEISEKSEIFDDQFSVERPDGSNFTLKIRSTKLEDSAMYFCASRPGTGKNIQYFGAGTRLSVL.

As to this clone: At one of its ends the junction is not consistent with the germline gene, which may arise from a read error. The same CDR3 also results from other DNA sequences found in this sample. J is TRBJ1-5 and V is TRBV7-9; D ambiguous. The V gene's germline CDR1 is SEHNR and CDR2 FQNEAQ (reference sequence). CDR3 size: 15 residues. CDR3 region: CASSLSAGPNQPQHF. The CDR3 nucleotides read TGTGCCAGCAGCTTATCGGCTGGGCCCAATCAACCCCAGCATTTT.

The rearrangement joins TRBV30 to TRBJ1-1; D is perhaps TRBD1 (5 bases). With 5 bases removed from V and 2 bases from J, the gap between germline ends came to 12 bases. The CDR3 length is 13 residues. Germline CDR1 reads GTSNPN; CDR2 reads SVGIG (reference sequence). The CDR3 DNA reads as TGTGCCTGGGTTTTACAGGTAAACACTGAAGCTTTCTTT. Translated: CAWVLQVNTEAFF. Combining the CDR3 with reference TRBV30 and TRBJ1-1 gives the whole variable domain SQTIHQWPATLVQPVGSPLSLECTVEGTSNPNLYWYRQAAGRGLQLLFYSVGIGQISSEVPQNLSASRPQDRQFILSSKKLLLSDSGFYLCAWVLQVNTEAFFGQGTRLTVV.